Listed below are T cell receptor beta chains from one sample, sequenced in a study of T cell changes during pregnancy in multiple sclerosis. TCRdb's table, derived via immunoSEQ multiplex PCR, lists solely in-frame clones and lacks some. The sample lists 45,000 to 55,000 clones; 90% to 95% were seen once. The sequenced sample was CD8+ T cells from peripheral blood mononuclear cells, obtained before pregnancy. These receptors all stem from a female donor with multiple sclerosis, enrolled in a pregnancy study. The CDR3 runs from the conserved cysteine through the conserved F or W. Each record gives: clone size, J gene, V gene, D gene, CDR3 DNA, CDR3 protein. D genes are given only for firm matches. A clone size is listed for some rows: how often the clone was seen (once, few, many), or a class if it is expanded.

clone size: .
J gene: TRBJ1-2
V gene: TRBV6-5
D gene: TRBD1
CDR3 DNA: TGTGCCAGCAGTTACTCGGGGACAGGGGGATATGGCTACACCTTC
CDR3 protein: CASSYSGTGGYGYTF

clone size: .
J gene: TRBJ2-5
V gene: TRBV28
D gene: .
CDR3 DNA: TGTGCCAGCAGTGGGGGGACAGATATTCAAGAGACCCAGTACTTC
CDR3 protein: CASSGGTDIQETQYF

clone size: once
J gene: TRBJ1-1
V gene: TRBV6-6
D gene: TRBD1
CDR3 DNA: TGTGGAGTTCGCAGGGGGCTCTACACTGAAGCTTTCTTT
CDR3 protein: CGVRRGLYTEAFF

clone size: .
J gene: TRBJ1-2
V gene: TRBV7-9
D gene: TRBD1
CDR3 DNA: TGTGCCAGCAGCTCCCCGACAGGGTTGTCCTATGGCTACACCTTC
CDR3 protein: CASSSPTGLSYGYTF

clone size: .
J gene: TRBJ2-2
V gene: TRBV4-1
D gene: TRBD2
CDR3 DNA: TGCGCCAGCAGCCAAGATAGTAGCGGGAGGAGCACCGGGGAGCTGTTTTTT
CDR3 protein: CASSQDSSGRSTGELFF

clone size: .
J gene: TRBJ2-7
V gene: TRBV27
D gene: .
CDR3 DNA: TGTGCCAGCAGTTACAGCGGCTCCTACGAGCAGTACTTC
CDR3 protein: CASSYSGSYEQYF

clone size: once
J gene: TRBJ1-1
V gene: TRBV27
D gene: TRBD1
CDR3 DNA: TGTGCCAGCAGTTTACCTCCGGGACAGGGTCACACTGAAGCTTTCTTT
CDR3 protein: CASSLPPGQGHTEAFF

clone size: .
J gene: TRBJ1-5
V gene: TRBV4-1
D gene: TRBD1
CDR3 DNA: TGCGCCAGCAGCTATGGACAGGGCGAGGAGCCCCAGCATTTT
CDR3 protein: CASSYGQGEEPQHF

clone size: .
J gene: TRBJ1-1
V gene: TRBV19
D gene: .
CDR3 DNA: TGTGCCAGTAGTATAGGCAGTCAGAACACTGAAGCTTTCTTT
CDR3 protein: CASSIGSQNTEAFF

clone size: once
J gene: TRBJ2-5
V gene: TRBV2
D gene: .
CDR3 DNA: TGTGCCAGCCGACCTAGAGAGCAAGAGACCCAGTACTTC
CDR3 protein: CASRPREQETQYF

clone size: .
J gene: TRBJ1-1
V gene: TRBV27
D gene: TRBD1
CDR3 DNA: TGTGCCAGCAGTGACGGACAGGTGAACACTGAAGCTTTCTTT
CDR3 protein: CASSDGQVNTEAFF

clone size: .
J gene: TRBJ2-7
V gene: TRBV27
D gene: .
CDR3 DNA: TGTGCCAGCAGTTCCTTGCTTCTATCCGAGCAGTACTTC
CDR3 protein: CASSSLLLSEQYF

clone size: .
J gene: TRBJ2-1
V gene: TRBV7-9
D gene: TRBD2
CDR3 DNA: TGTGCCAGCAGCTTAAGCCTAGCGGGTAGCTCCTACAATGAGCAGTTCTTC
CDR3 protein: CASSLSLAGSSYNEQFF

clone size: .
J gene: TRBJ1-4
V gene: TRBV11-2
D gene: .
CDR3 DNA: TGTGCCAGCAGCTTCAGGGATGCAACTAATGAAAAACTGTTTTTT
CDR3 protein: CASSFRDATNEKLFF

clone size: .
J gene: TRBJ2-7
V gene: TRBV4-2
D gene: .
CDR3 DNA: TGTGCCAGCAGCCAAGATTTGGGGGGATCGCCCTACGAGCAGTACTTC
CDR3 protein: CASSQDLGGSPYEQYF

clone size: .
J gene: TRBJ2-1
V gene: TRBV19
D gene: TRBD2
CDR3 DNA: TGTGCCAGTCACTTCGCGGGGGTCAGTGAGCAGTTCTTC
CDR3 protein: CASHFAGVSEQFF

clone size: .
J gene: TRBJ2-1
V gene: TRBV6-5
D gene: .
CDR3 DNA: TGTGCCAGCTCTTCCCCAGGGGACAATGAGCAGTTCTTC
CDR3 protein: CASSSPGDNEQFF

clone size: .
J gene: TRBJ1-5
V gene: TRBV7-2
D gene: .
CDR3 DNA: TGTGCCAGCAGCGACTACGGGACTGCTTATAGCAATCAGCCCCAGCATTTT
CDR3 protein: CASSDYGTAYSNQPQHF

clone size: .
J gene: TRBJ2-7
V gene: TRBV2
D gene: .
CDR3 DNA: TGTGCCACGCTAGGGGCCGAGCAGTACTTC
CDR3 protein: CATLGAEQYF

clone size: .
J gene: TRBJ2-1
V gene: TRBV13
D gene: TRBD1
CDR3 DNA: TGTGCCAGCAGCTTATCTGGGACAGCGAACAATGAGCAGTTCTTC
CDR3 protein: CASSLSGTANNEQFF

clone size: .
J gene: TRBJ2-7
V gene: TRBV30
D gene: .
CDR3 DNA: .
CDR3 protein: CAWSVGVGQGAYF

clone size: .
J gene: TRBJ1-1
V gene: TRBV29-1
D gene: .
CDR3 DNA: TGCAGCGTTGAGGGGGCCACGAACACTGAAGCTTTCTTT
CDR3 protein: CSVEGATNTEAFF

clone size: .
J gene: TRBJ1-2
V gene: TRBV6-5
D gene: TRBD1
CDR3 DNA: TGTGCCAGCAGTTACGGGACAGACTATGGCTACACCTTC
CDR3 protein: CASSYGTDYGYTF

clone size: once
J gene: TRBJ2-2
V gene: TRBV28
D gene: .
CDR3 DNA: TGTGCCAGCAGTTTGGTCCCACGCAGGGGTGACACCGGGGAGCTGTTTTTT
CDR3 protein: CASSLVPRRGDTGELFF

clone size: .
J gene: TRBJ2-2
V gene: TRBV28
D gene: .
CDR3 DNA: TGTGCCAGCAGGGTGCAGGTTAACACCGGGGAGCTGTTTTTT
CDR3 protein: CASRVQVNTGELFF

clone size: .
J gene: TRBJ1-4
V gene: TRBV7-6
D gene: .
CDR3 DNA: TGTGCCAGCAGCTTAGGTGGGGGCAAGGAAAAACTGTTTTTT
CDR3 protein: CASSLGGGKEKLFF

clone size: .
J gene: TRBJ1-1
V gene: TRBV5-1
D gene: .
CDR3 DNA: TGCGCCAGTAACCTTCTGGGGGGGGACACTGAAGCTTTCTTT
CDR3 protein: CASNLLGGDTEAFF

clone size: .
J gene: TRBJ1-2
V gene: TRBV6-1
D gene: .
CDR3 DNA: TGTGCCAGCAGTGAAGGGGAGACCTTC
CDR3 protein: CASSEGETF

clone size: .
J gene: TRBJ2-1
V gene: TRBV19
D gene: .
CDR3 DNA: TGTGCCAGTAGTACTGGACAGGGGACTAGATACAATGAGCAGTTCTTC
CDR3 protein: CASSTGQGTRYNEQFF

clone size: .
J gene: TRBJ2-3
V gene: TRBV19
D gene: .
CDR3 DNA: TGTGCCAGTAGTACAACAGGGAGAGATACGCAGTATTTT
CDR3 protein: CASSTTGRDTQYF

clone size: .
J gene: TRBJ2-4
V gene: TRBV15
D gene: .
CDR3 DNA: TGTGCCACCAGCCGCTCGGGGATGGGGGGAAACATTCAGTACTTC
CDR3 protein: CATSRSGMGGNIQYF

clone size: .
J gene: TRBJ2-7
V gene: TRBV7-9
D gene: TRBD1
CDR3 DNA: TGTGCCAGCAGCTTAGTGGGACAGGGAAACGAGCAGTACTTC
CDR3 protein: CASSLVGQGNEQYF

clone size: .
J gene: TRBJ2-7
V gene: TRBV30
D gene: TRBD1
CDR3 DNA: TGTGCCTGGAGGACAGGGGCCACCTACGAGCAGTACTTC
CDR3 protein: CAWRTGATYEQYF

clone size: .
J gene: TRBJ1-2
V gene: TRBV13
D gene: TRBD1
CDR3 DNA: TGTGCCAGCAGCACACGGGGGACAGGGGGCTTTGGCTACACCTTC
CDR3 protein: CASSTRGTGGFGYTF

clone size: .
J gene: TRBJ2-7
V gene: TRBV19
D gene: .
CDR3 DNA: TGTGCCAGTAGTGGCAATCGCTACGAGCAGTACTTC
CDR3 protein: CASSGNRYEQYF

clone size: .
J gene: TRBJ2-7
V gene: TRBV5-1
D gene: TRBD1
CDR3 DNA: TGCGCCAGCAGCTTGGGGGTAAGGACAGGTTCCTACGAGCAGTACTTC
CDR3 protein: CASSLGVRTGSYEQYF

clone size: .
J gene: TRBJ1-2
V gene: TRBV5-1
D gene: .
CDR3 DNA: TGCGCCAGCAGCTTGGCGGGGAATGGCTACACCTTC
CDR3 protein: CASSLAGNGYTF

clone size: .
J gene: TRBJ1-5
V gene: TRBV15
D gene: TRBD1
CDR3 DNA: TGTGCCACCAGAGGGGACAGGGTGGATAATCAGCCCCAGCATTTT
CDR3 protein: CATRGDRVDNQPQHF

clone size: .
J gene: TRBJ2-7
V gene: TRBV4-1
D gene: TRBD2
CDR3 DNA: TGCGCCAGCAGCTTGGCCGGACTAGCGGGAGTGCCCGAGCAGTACTTC
CDR3 protein: CASSLAGLAGVPEQYF

clone size: .
J gene: TRBJ1-2
V gene: TRBV9
D gene: TRBD1
CDR3 DNA: TGTGCCAGCAGCGCTACAGGGGGCATGGGCTACACCTTC
CDR3 protein: CASSATGGMGYTF

clone size: .
J gene: TRBJ1-4
V gene: TRBV29-1
D gene: .
CDR3 DNA: TGCAGCGTTGGACAGCCTAATGAAAAACTGTTTTTT
CDR3 protein: CSVGQPNEKLFF